This T cell receptor beta chain appears in the sequencing data of a study of blood T cells in healthy people across ages. About the research overall: Template switching caught about one barcoded beta molecule for each two T cells.

Every donor provided roughly 10 milliliters of peripheral blood. Extracted total RNA amounted to at least 5.5 micrograms for each sample. Sample-barcoded 5' priming and a J-beta primer mix drove a second PCR of roughly 7 to 11 cycles. TCRdb reprocessed the 5' RACE reads with MiXCR, giving one entry per CDR3 protein. The sample yields about 1.4 million distinct CDR3 sequences, around 59% seen once. The CDR3 is made up of 17 amino acids. Deletions cut 2 bases from V and 2 bases from J, with 19 bases between. Germline loops: CDR1 MNHEY, CDR2 SVGEGT. The sequenced sample was blood. The gene calls are TRBV6-2 or TRBV6-3 and TRBJ2-7, with D possibly being TRBD1 (6 bases). The clonotype was recovered from a young man in good health. The CDR3 sequence: CASSYRKRDRTPYEQYF. In DNA, the CDR3 is TGTGCCAGCAGTTACAGAAAGCGCGACAGGACCCCCTACGAGCAGTACTTC.